One T cell receptor beta chain is described in this entry. The antigen remains unidentified. V was clipped by 7 bases and J by 0 bases, with 15 bases between them. Germline V gene lookup returns CDR1 MRHNA and CDR2 SNTAGT. This CDR3 has 15 amino acids. Repertoires were generated with immunoSEQ multiplex PCR, while TCRdb's copy carries only in-frame clones and drops some. The table lists 75,000 to 100,000 clones, roughly 90% of them singletons. This entry comes from a study of OX40 agonist ivuxolimab in advanced cancers. Study-wide results and limits: In a subset of nonresponders, normalized T-cell clonal expansion was also low. What antigens the expanded peripheral T cells recognized was never established.

The material was CD4+ or CD8+ T cells sorted from blood, obtained in a trial of the OX40 agonist ivuxolimab. The sequence was obtained from an adult with an advanced solid tumor such as melanoma, head and neck, liver or kidney cancer. J is TRBJ1-2 and V is TRBV6-4, with D possibly being TRBD1 (5 bases). CDR3 sequence reads: CASNLTARANYGYTF. The CDR3 DNA follows: TGTGCCAGCAACTTGACAGCTCGAGCTAACTATGGCTACACCTTC.